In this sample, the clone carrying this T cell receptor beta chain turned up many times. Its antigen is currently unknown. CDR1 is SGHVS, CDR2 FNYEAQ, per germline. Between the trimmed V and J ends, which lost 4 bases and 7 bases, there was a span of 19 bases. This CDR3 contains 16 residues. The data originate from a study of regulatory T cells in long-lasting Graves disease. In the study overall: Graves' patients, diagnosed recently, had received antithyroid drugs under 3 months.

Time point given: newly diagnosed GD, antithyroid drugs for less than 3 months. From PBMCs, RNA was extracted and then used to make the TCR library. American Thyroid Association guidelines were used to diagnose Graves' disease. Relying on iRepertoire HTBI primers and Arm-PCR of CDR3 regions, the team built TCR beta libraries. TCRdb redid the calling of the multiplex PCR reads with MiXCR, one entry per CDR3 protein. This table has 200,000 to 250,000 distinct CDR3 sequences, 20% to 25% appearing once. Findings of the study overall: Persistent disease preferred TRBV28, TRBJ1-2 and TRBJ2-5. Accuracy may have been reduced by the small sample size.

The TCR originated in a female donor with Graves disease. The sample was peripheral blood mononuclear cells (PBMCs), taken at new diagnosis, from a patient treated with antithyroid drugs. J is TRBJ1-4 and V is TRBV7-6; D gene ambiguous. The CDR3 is CASSSPDNPGGEKLFF. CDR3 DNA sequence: TGTGCCAGCAGCTCACCAGACAACCCCGGCGGTGAAAAACTGTTTTTT.